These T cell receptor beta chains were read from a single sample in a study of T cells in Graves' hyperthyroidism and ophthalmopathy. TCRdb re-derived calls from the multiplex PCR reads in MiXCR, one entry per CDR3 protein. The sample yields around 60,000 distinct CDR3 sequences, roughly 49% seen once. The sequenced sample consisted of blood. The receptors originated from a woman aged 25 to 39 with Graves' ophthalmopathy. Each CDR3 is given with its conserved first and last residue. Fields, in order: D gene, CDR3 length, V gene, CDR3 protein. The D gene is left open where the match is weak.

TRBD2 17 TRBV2 CASSYLGTSGGQETQYF
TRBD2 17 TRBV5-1 CATEVSGSGGGTDTQYF
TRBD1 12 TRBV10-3 CAIGTGVYGYTF
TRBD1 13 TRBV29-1 CSSRTGLYNEQFF
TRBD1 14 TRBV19 CASSIRGRDTEAFF
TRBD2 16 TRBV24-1 CATVHNELAGDDTQFF
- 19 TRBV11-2 CASSFLSPGRTSKNYGYTF
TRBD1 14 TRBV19 CASRDRGYGNTIYF
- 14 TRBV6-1 CAISEAGRDTEAFF
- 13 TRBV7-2 CASSMGRAGEQYF
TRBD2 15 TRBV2 CASSDLAGSTDTQFF
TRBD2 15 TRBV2 CASTRLAGSYNEQFF
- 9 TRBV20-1 CSATGQQFF
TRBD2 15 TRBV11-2 CASSLVASGSDEQYF
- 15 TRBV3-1 CASSPSNSPTDTQYF
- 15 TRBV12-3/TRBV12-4 CASSQSWDSNEKLFF
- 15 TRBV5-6 CASSFGASSYNEQFF
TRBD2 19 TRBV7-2 CASSLRCSASGRPSDTQYF
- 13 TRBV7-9 CASSYERIRGYTF
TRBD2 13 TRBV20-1 CSILSGLTDTQYF
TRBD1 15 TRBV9 CASGSRTGATGELFF
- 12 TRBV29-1 CSRRDSTDTQYF
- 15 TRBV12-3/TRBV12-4 CASSTRQGFAYEQYF
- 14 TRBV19 CASSILQAGEKLFF
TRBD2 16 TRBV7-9 CASSLVLSGGPDEQFF
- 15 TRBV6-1 CASYKVQGIGETQYF
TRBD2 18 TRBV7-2 CASSSRPTSGGTYNEQFF
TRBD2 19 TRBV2 CASSVPGLAGGFPNYEQYF
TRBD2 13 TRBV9 CASSRGTSGEQFF
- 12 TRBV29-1 CSVEVGSYGYTF
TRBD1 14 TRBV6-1 CASSEFTGGETQYF
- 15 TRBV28 CASSFGLGTGNTIYF
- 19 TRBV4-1 CASSQEEHSGGPFTDTQYF
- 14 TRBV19 CASTLGGNNQPQHF
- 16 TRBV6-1 CASSETWTGDGHEQYF
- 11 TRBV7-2 CASLGTTGYTF
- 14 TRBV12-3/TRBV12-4 CASSTLHLQETQYF
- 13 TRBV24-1 CATSERAHYEQYF
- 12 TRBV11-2 CASTYRDTEAFF
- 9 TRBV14 CATNEKLFF
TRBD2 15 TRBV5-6 CASSLELAGYKEQFF